This is a list of T cell receptor beta chains from one sample in a study of T cells in narcolepsy. The assay was immunoSEQ multiplex PCR, and TCRdb's table has in-frame clones only and misses some. The sample contains about 24,000 clones, roughly 85% of which appear only once. What was sequenced was memory (CD45RA-) CD4+ T cells from blood. The receptors were sampled from a human donor in good health. Each CDR3 is given with its conserved first and last residue. The D gene is left open where the match is weak. Clone size appears in some rows only: once, few, many, or a class for an expanded clone.

D gene: -
CDR3 length: 14
V gene: TRBV5-6
J gene: TRBJ1-2
clone size: -
CDR3 DNA: TGTGCCAGCAGCGGGGGACGGGGGCACCTGGGCTACACCTTC
CDR3 protein: CASSGGRGHLGYTF

D gene: TRBD2
CDR3 length: 13
V gene: TRBV10-3
J gene: TRBJ2-3
clone size: -
CDR3 DNA: TGTGCCATCAGTGAGAAAGCGGGAGTAACGCAGTATTTT
CDR3 protein: CAISEKAGVTQYF

D gene: TRBD1
CDR3 length: 14
V gene: TRBV29-1
J gene: TRBJ2-5
clone size: -
CDR3 DNA: TGCAGCGTGCCGACGGGACAGGGTCAAGAGACCCAGTACTTC
CDR3 protein: CSVPTGQGQETQYF

D gene: -
CDR3 length: 12
V gene: TRBV11-2
J gene: TRBJ1-2
clone size: -
CDR3 DNA: TGTGCCAGCAGCCTATGGGACTATGGCTACACCTTC
CDR3 protein: CASSLWDYGYTF

D gene: TRBD2
CDR3 length: 14
V gene: TRBV9
J gene: TRBJ2-1
clone size: -
CDR3 DNA: TGTGCCAGCAGCGTAGGGACTAGAGGAGGTGAGCAGTTCTTC
CDR3 protein: CASSVGTRGGEQFF

D gene: TRBD2
CDR3 length: 16
V gene: TRBV6-6
J gene: TRBJ2-7
clone size: -
CDR3 DNA: TGTGCCAGCAGGCATATAGCGGGAGGGCCCGACTACGAGCAGTACTTC
CDR3 protein: CASRHIAGGPDYEQYF

D gene: TRBD2
CDR3 length: 13
V gene: TRBV13
J gene: TRBJ2-1
clone size: -
CDR3 DNA: TGTGCCAGCGGGATAGCGGGAGTCGGTGAGCAGTTCTTC
CDR3 protein: CASGIAGVGEQFF

D gene: -
CDR3 length: 14
V gene: TRBV7-2
J gene: TRBJ1-1
clone size: -
CDR3 DNA: TGTGCCAGCAGCATCGACAGGTTGAACACTGAAGCTTTCTTT
CDR3 protein: CASSIDRLNTEAFF

D gene: TRBD2
CDR3 length: 15
V gene: TRBV7-2
J gene: TRBJ2-3
clone size: -
CDR3 DNA: TGTGCCAGCAGGGGAGGACTAGCGGGAGGAGATACGCAGTATTTT
CDR3 protein: CASRGGLAGGDTQYF

D gene: TRBD2
CDR3 length: 13
V gene: TRBV5-1
J gene: TRBJ2-1
clone size: -
CDR3 DNA: TGCGCCAGCAGCATCGGACTAGTTAATGAGCAGTTCTTC
CDR3 protein: CASSIGLVNEQFF

D gene: -
CDR3 length: 15
V gene: TRBV15
J gene: TRBJ2-1
clone size: -
CDR3 DNA: TGTGCCACCAGCAGAGGGCCGCTCTCCTACAATGAGCAGTTCTTC
CDR3 protein: CATSRGPLSYNEQFF

D gene: TRBD2
CDR3 length: 16
V gene: TRBV7-2
J gene: TRBJ2-7
clone size: -
CDR3 DNA: TGTGCCAGCAGCCCGGGGACTAGCGGGAGTTATAGCGAGCAGTACTTC
CDR3 protein: CASSPGTSGSYSEQYF

D gene: -
CDR3 length: 14
V gene: TRBV15
J gene: TRBJ2-6
clone size: -
CDR3 DNA: TGTGCCACCAGCAGCCCTCCAGGGGCCAACGTCCTGACTTTC
CDR3 protein: CATSSPPGANVLTF

D gene: TRBD1
CDR3 length: 14
V gene: TRBV6-6
J gene: TRBJ2-7
clone size: -
CDR3 DNA: TGTGCCAGCAGTTTAGGGGGCGCCTCCTACGAGCAGTACTTC
CDR3 protein: CASSLGGASYEQYF

D gene: -
CDR3 length: 13
V gene: TRBV30
J gene: TRBJ1-5
clone size: once
CDR3 DNA: TGTGCCTGGGCTGGGCGGGGCAATCAGCCCCAGCATTTT
CDR3 protein: CAWAGRGNQPQHF

D gene: -
CDR3 length: 13
V gene: TRBV6-5
J gene: TRBJ2-7
clone size: -
CDR3 DNA: TGTGCCACCTCAGACCTCCAACACTACGAGCAGTACTTC
CDR3 protein: CATSDLQHYEQYF

D gene: TRBD1
CDR3 length: 14
V gene: TRBV12-5
J gene: TRBJ2-1
clone size: few
CDR3 DNA: TGTGCTAGTGGTCCCGGGACAGAGTACAATGAGCAGTTCTTC
CDR3 protein: CASGPGTEYNEQFF

D gene: TRBD2
CDR3 length: 15
V gene: TRBV7-8
J gene: TRBJ2-3
clone size: -
CDR3 DNA: TGTGCCAGCGCTGGACTAGCGGGAGGGGTAGATACGCAGTATTTT
CDR3 protein: CASAGLAGGVDTQYF

D gene: TRBD1
CDR3 length: 14
V gene: TRBV6-6
J gene: TRBJ2-7
clone size: few
CDR3 DNA: TGTGCCAGCAGTGCTGGACAGGGAAAATACGAGCAGTACTTC
CDR3 protein: CASSAGQGKYEQYF

D gene: -
CDR3 length: 12
V gene: TRBV7-6
J gene: TRBJ2-1
clone size: -
CDR3 DNA: TGTGCCAGCATGGGGGACCACAATGAGCAGTTCTTC
CDR3 protein: CASMGDHNEQFF

D gene: -
CDR3 length: 15
V gene: TRBV2
J gene: TRBJ1-3
clone size: -
CDR3 DNA: TGTGCCAGCAGAGGCCCGGGCCCTCCTCGAGACACCATATATTTT
CDR3 protein: CASRGPGPPRDTIYF

D gene: TRBD1
CDR3 length: 17
V gene: TRBV7-6
J gene: TRBJ2-1
clone size: -
CDR3 DNA: TGTGCCAGCAGCTTAAACCCGACAGGGTTTAGTGACAATGAGCAGTTCTTC
CDR3 protein: CASSLNPTGFSDNEQFF

D gene: TRBD2
CDR3 length: 15
V gene: TRBV30
J gene: TRBJ2-3
clone size: -
CDR3 DNA: TGTGCCTGGAGTCAAGGACTAGCGGGACCAGATACGCAGTATTTT
CDR3 protein: CAWSQGLAGPDTQYF

D gene: -
CDR3 length: 13
V gene: TRBV6-1
J gene: TRBJ1-2
clone size: -
CDR3 DNA: TGTGCCAGCAGCCTTTGGTCCGCGGAAGGCTACACCTTC
CDR3 protein: CASSLWSAEGYTF

D gene: TRBD1
CDR3 length: 16
V gene: TRBV18
J gene: TRBJ2-5
clone size: -
CDR3 DNA: TGTGCCAGCTCACCAAAGGCTGGACAGGTCCAAGAGACCCAGTACTTC
CDR3 protein: CASSPKAGQVQETQYF

D gene: TRBD2
CDR3 length: 14
V gene: TRBV11-3
J gene: TRBJ2-7
clone size: -
CDR3 DNA: TGTGCCAGCATCCCGACCGGGGGGGGGCCCGAGCAGTACTTC
CDR3 protein: CASIPTGGGPEQYF

D gene: -
CDR3 length: 13
V gene: TRBV18
J gene: TRBJ1-1
clone size: -
CDR3 DNA: TGTGCCAGCTCACCTGGGGTGAACGCTGAAGCTTTCTTT
CDR3 protein: CASSPGVNAEAFF

D gene: -
CDR3 length: 14
V gene: TRBV7-8
J gene: TRBJ2-1
clone size: -
CDR3 DNA: TGTGCCAGCAGCTTAGTTTTGGCCTACAATGAGCAGTTCTTC
CDR3 protein: CASSLVLAYNEQFF

D gene: TRBD2
CDR3 length: 15
V gene: TRBV27
J gene: TRBJ2-1
clone size: once
CDR3 DNA: TGTGCCAGCACTCCACTCGTAGCGGGGGGGGGTGAGCAGTTCTTC
CDR3 protein: CASTPLVAGGGEQFF

D gene: TRBD1
CDR3 length: 16
V gene: TRBV19
J gene: TRBJ2-1
clone size: -
CDR3 DNA: TGTGCCAGTAGTATACCCCCAGGGGGCTCCTACAATGAGCAGTTCTTC
CDR3 protein: CASSIPPGGSYNEQFF

D gene: TRBD1
CDR3 length: 17
V gene: TRBV4-2
J gene: TRBJ1-5
clone size: -
CDR3 DNA: TGTGCCAGCAGCCAAGAACCCGGACAGGCTAGCAATCAGCCCCAGCATTTT
CDR3 protein: CASSQEPGQASNQPQHF

D gene: -
CDR3 length: 15
V gene: TRBV9
J gene: TRBJ2-1
clone size: once
CDR3 DNA: TGTGCCAGCAGCGTAAGGTCGGACTCCTACAATGAGCAGTTCTTC
CDR3 protein: CASSVRSDSYNEQFF

D gene: TRBD2
CDR3 length: 16
V gene: TRBV11-2
J gene: TRBJ2-7
clone size: -
CDR3 DNA: TGTGCCAGCAGCGAACAGTTAGCGGGAGGTACTTACGAGCAGTACTTC
CDR3 protein: CASSEQLAGGTYEQYF

D gene: TRBD2
CDR3 length: 14
V gene: TRBV27
J gene: TRBJ2-7
clone size: -
CDR3 DNA: TGTGCCAGCAGGAGTAGCGGGAGAAGCCACGAGCAGTACTTC
CDR3 protein: CASRSSGRSHEQYF

D gene: -
CDR3 length: 16
V gene: TRBV18
J gene: TRBJ2-1
clone size: -
CDR3 DNA: TGTGCCAGCTCACCTCCACATCGAGGGGTTTACAATGAGCAGTTCTTC
CDR3 protein: CASSPPHRGVYNEQFF

D gene: TRBD2
CDR3 length: 13
V gene: TRBV28
J gene: TRBJ2-7
clone size: -
CDR3 DNA: TGTGCCAGCGGTAGCGGGAGAGTATACGAGCAGTACTTC
CDR3 protein: CASGSGRVYEQYF

D gene: TRBD2
CDR3 length: 14
V gene: TRBV2
J gene: TRBJ2-1
clone size: -
CDR3 DNA: TGTGCCAGCTCTAGCGGGAGGTATTACAATGAGCAGTTCTTC
CDR3 protein: CASSSGRYYNEQFF

D gene: -
CDR3 length: 15
V gene: TRBV27
J gene: TRBJ1-2
clone size: -
CDR3 DNA: TGTGCCAGCAGTCCCATAGGAAAAGCTAACTATGGCTACACCTTC
CDR3 protein: CASSPIGKANYGYTF

D gene: -
CDR3 length: 19
V gene: TRBV5-1
J gene: TRBJ1-1
clone size: -
CDR3 DNA: TGCGCCAGCAGCTTGGGCCTAATCCAGGGAGGGGGAATGAACACTGAAGCTTTCTTT
CDR3 protein: CASSLGLIQGGGMNTEAFF

D gene: -
CDR3 length: 12
V gene: TRBV5-6
J gene: TRBJ2-2
clone size: -
CDR3 DNA: TGTGCCAGCAGCTTGCCCACCGGGGAGCTGTTTTTT
CDR3 protein: CASSLPTGELFF

D gene: TRBD1
CDR3 length: 15
V gene: TRBV11-2
J gene: TRBJ2-7
clone size: once
CDR3 DNA: TGTGCCAGCAGCTTAAGCCTTTCAGGGGGCTACGAGCAGTACTTC
CDR3 protein: CASSLSLSGGYEQYF

D gene: -
CDR3 length: 13
V gene: TRBV19
J gene: TRBJ1-1
clone size: -
CDR3 DNA: TGTGCCAGTAGGGGCAGGGACTTTACTGAAGCTTTCTTT
CDR3 protein: CASRGRDFTEAFF

D gene: -
CDR3 length: 15
V gene: TRBV9
J gene: TRBJ2-7
clone size: -
CDR3 DNA: TGTGCCAGCAGCCCGTTAGGGGGGACTGGTAGGGAGCAGTACTTC
CDR3 protein: CASSPLGGTGREQYF

D gene: TRBD1
CDR3 length: 13
V gene: TRBV14
J gene: TRBJ2-5
clone size: -
CDR3 DNA: TGTGCCAGCAGCCCCCCGACAGGGGGCTTCCAGTACTTC
CDR3 protein: CASSPPTGGFQYF

D gene: TRBD1
CDR3 length: 15
V gene: TRBV4-1
J gene: TRBJ2-7
clone size: once
CDR3 DNA: TGCGCCAGCAGCCAAGGGGGACAGGGATTCTACGAGCAGTACTTC
CDR3 protein: CASSQGGQGFYEQYF

D gene: -
CDR3 length: 11
V gene: TRBV28
J gene: TRBJ2-7
clone size: few
CDR3 DNA: TGTGCCAGCAGCTACAGGGTCGAGCAGTACTTC
CDR3 protein: CASSYRVEQYF

D gene: TRBD2
CDR3 length: 14
V gene: TRBV9
J gene: TRBJ2-3
clone size: -
CDR3 DNA: TGTGCCAGCAGCCAGAGCGGGAGGACAGATACGCAGTATTTT
CDR3 protein: CASSQSGRTDTQYF

D gene: -
CDR3 length: 15
V gene: TRBV19
J gene: TRBJ1-2
clone size: -
CDR3 DNA: TGTGCCACTTCCCTAGGTGGACAGACAAACTATGGCTACACCTTC
CDR3 protein: CATSLGGQTNYGYTF

D gene: -
CDR3 length: 13
V gene: TRBV30
J gene: TRBJ2-7
clone size: -
CDR3 DNA: TGTGCCTGGAAGGCCCAAGCCATCGGCGAGCAGTACTTC
CDR3 protein: CAWKAQAIGEQYF

D gene: -
CDR3 length: 14
V gene: TRBV5-1
J gene: TRBJ2-2
clone size: -
CDR3 DNA: TGCGCCAGCAACGGAGGACGGGAGCACGGGGAGCTGTTTTTT
CDR3 protein: CASNGGREHGELFF

D gene: -
CDR3 length: 15
V gene: TRBV2
J gene: TRBJ2-2
clone size: -
CDR3 DNA: TGTGCCAGCAGTGAGTTTGGCCGGGGCACCGGGGAGCTGTTTTTT
CDR3 protein: CASSEFGRGTGELFF

D gene: TRBD2
CDR3 length: 14
V gene: TRBV6-5
J gene: TRBJ2-7
clone size: -
CDR3 DNA: TGTGCCAGCAGCCACCCGGGGGGGCGATACGAGCAGTACTTC
CDR3 protein: CASSHPGGRYEQYF

D gene: -
CDR3 length: 13
V gene: TRBV6-5
J gene: TRBJ2-1
clone size: -
CDR3 DNA: TGTGCCAGCAGTCCCTCCCCAGCGGATGAGCAGTTCTTC
CDR3 protein: CASSPSPADEQFF

D gene: -
CDR3 length: 13
V gene: TRBV6-5
J gene: TRBJ2-1
clone size: -
CDR3 DNA: TGTGCCAGCAGTTACTCGACGAGCAATGAGCAGTTCTTC
CDR3 protein: CASSYSTSNEQFF

D gene: TRBD1
CDR3 length: 13
V gene: TRBV18
J gene: TRBJ1-2
clone size: -
CDR3 DNA: TGTGCCAGCTCACCAACAGGGGTTGGTGGCTACACCTTC
CDR3 protein: CASSPTGVGGYTF

D gene: -
CDR3 length: 13
V gene: TRBV5-1
J gene: TRBJ2-5
clone size: once
CDR3 DNA: TGCGCCAGCAGCTTGGGGAACCGGGAGACCCAGTACTTC
CDR3 protein: CASSLGNRETQYF

D gene: -
CDR3 length: 12
V gene: TRBV6-6
J gene: TRBJ2-2
clone size: few
CDR3 DNA: TGTGCCAGCAGTTACTACGGGGGGGAGCTGTTTTTT
CDR3 protein: CASSYYGGELFF